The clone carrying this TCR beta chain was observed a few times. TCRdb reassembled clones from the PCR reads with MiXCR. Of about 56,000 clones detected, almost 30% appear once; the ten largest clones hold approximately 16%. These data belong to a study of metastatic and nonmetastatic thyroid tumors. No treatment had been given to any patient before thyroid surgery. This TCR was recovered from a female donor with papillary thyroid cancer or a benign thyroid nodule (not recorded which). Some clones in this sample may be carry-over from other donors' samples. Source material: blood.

CDR3 region: CSAGGRTGLNEQFF. For the CDR3, the DNA is TGCAGTGCGGGGGGCCGGACAGGGCTCAATGAGCAGTTCTTC. The gene calls are TRBV20-1 and TRBJ2-1; 8 nucleotides match TRBD1. J lost 6 bases, V lost 6 bases, and 10 bases had no gene match. The CDR3 loop spans 14 amino acids. CDR1 and CDR2 from the germline V gene are DFQATT and SNEGSKA (reference sequence).